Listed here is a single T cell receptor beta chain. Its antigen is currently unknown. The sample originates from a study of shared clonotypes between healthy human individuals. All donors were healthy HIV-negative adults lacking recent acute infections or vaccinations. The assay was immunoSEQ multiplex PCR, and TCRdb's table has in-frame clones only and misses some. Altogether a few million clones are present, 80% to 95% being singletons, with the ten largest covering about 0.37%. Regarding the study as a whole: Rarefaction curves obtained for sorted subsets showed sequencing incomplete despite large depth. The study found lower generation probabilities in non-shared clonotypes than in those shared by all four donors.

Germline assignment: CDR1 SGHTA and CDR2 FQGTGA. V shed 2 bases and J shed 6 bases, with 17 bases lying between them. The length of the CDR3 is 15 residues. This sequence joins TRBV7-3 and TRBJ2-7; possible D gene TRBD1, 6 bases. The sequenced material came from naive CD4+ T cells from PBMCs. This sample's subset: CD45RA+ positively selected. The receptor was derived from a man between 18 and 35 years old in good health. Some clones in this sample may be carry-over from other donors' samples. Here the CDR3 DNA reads TGTGCCAGCAGCTTATCACAGGGTGGGTTGGGCGAGCAGTACTTC. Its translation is CASSLSQGGLGEQYF.